This T cell receptor beta chain was found in a study of blood T cell repertoires in COVID-19. The overall study: Acute and convalescent COVID-19 samples came from the United States, Italy and Spain. Sources were T cells, B-cell-depleted T cells, or PBMCs; the material itself was cDNA or gDNA.

In the authors' methods: Reference gene primer amplification gave nucleated cell count estimates. Assay: immunoSEQ multiplex PCR; the TCRdb copy retains only in-frame clones and omits some. Clone size and the V and J calls come from that table; the DNA yielded D and trimming. The table has around 100,000 clones, about 87% seen once. Germline CDR1 MNHEY, CDR2 SVGAGI. Trimming stripped 7 bases from V and 3 bases from J, with 15 bases between. The CDR3 consists of 14 residues. V usage is TRBV6-5 and J usage is TRBJ1-2; D is unresolved. The source is a woman in her twenties or thirties with acute or convalescent COVID-19. Input material: peripheral blood. For the CDR3, the DNA is TGTGCCAGCAATTTAAACGGGTATGACTATGGCTACACCTTC. Encoded protein: CASNLNGYDYGYTF.